Below, one T cell receptor (beta chain) is given with its context. Its specificity is not known. This sample was included in a study of beta chain features in type 1 diabetes. Study-wide findings and caveats: cDNA sequencing could over-represent cells with high TCR expression. For Type 1 diabetes patients, all four CD4+ subsets carried TCRB CDR3s that were moderately but significantly shorter. Patients' naive, central memory and Treg TCRB repertoires seemed closer to one another than those of healthy donors.

It was via CD45RO/CCR7/CD25/CD127/CD95/CD27 that CD4+ naive, central memory, regulatory and stem cell-like memory cells were sorted. Germline assignment: CDR1 LNHNV and CDR2 YYDKDF (reference sequence). This CDR3 comprises 18 residues. The V end was cut by 0 bases, the J end by 0 bases, with 15 bases between. Expressed TCRB transcripts were sequenced after all isolated RNA was converted to cDNA. Naive, central memory and regulatory T cell samples averaged about 3.5 million reads. Libraries were prepared by immunoSEQ multiplex PCR; TCRdb keeps only in-frame clonotypes and omits some of them. This table holds approximately 50,000 clones, 42% found once.

V gene TRBV15 combines with J gene TRBJ2-4; TRBD2 might be the D (6 bases). This clonotype was obtained from a man aged 25-45 years with type 1 diabetes. Material for sequencing was Tregs from blood. The CDR3 protein is CATSRDGGQNIAKNIQYF. Written as DNA, the CDR3 is TGTGCCACCAGCAGAGATGGAGGGCAGAACATAGCCAAAAACATTCAGTACTTC. The variable domain in full, completed from reference TRBV15 and TRBJ2-4, reads DAMVIQNPRYQVTQFGKPVTLSCSQTLNHNVMYWYQQKSSQAPKLLFHYYDKDFNNEADTPDNFQSRRPNTSFCFLDIRSPGLGDTAMYLCATSRDGGQNIAKNIQYFGAGTRLSVL.